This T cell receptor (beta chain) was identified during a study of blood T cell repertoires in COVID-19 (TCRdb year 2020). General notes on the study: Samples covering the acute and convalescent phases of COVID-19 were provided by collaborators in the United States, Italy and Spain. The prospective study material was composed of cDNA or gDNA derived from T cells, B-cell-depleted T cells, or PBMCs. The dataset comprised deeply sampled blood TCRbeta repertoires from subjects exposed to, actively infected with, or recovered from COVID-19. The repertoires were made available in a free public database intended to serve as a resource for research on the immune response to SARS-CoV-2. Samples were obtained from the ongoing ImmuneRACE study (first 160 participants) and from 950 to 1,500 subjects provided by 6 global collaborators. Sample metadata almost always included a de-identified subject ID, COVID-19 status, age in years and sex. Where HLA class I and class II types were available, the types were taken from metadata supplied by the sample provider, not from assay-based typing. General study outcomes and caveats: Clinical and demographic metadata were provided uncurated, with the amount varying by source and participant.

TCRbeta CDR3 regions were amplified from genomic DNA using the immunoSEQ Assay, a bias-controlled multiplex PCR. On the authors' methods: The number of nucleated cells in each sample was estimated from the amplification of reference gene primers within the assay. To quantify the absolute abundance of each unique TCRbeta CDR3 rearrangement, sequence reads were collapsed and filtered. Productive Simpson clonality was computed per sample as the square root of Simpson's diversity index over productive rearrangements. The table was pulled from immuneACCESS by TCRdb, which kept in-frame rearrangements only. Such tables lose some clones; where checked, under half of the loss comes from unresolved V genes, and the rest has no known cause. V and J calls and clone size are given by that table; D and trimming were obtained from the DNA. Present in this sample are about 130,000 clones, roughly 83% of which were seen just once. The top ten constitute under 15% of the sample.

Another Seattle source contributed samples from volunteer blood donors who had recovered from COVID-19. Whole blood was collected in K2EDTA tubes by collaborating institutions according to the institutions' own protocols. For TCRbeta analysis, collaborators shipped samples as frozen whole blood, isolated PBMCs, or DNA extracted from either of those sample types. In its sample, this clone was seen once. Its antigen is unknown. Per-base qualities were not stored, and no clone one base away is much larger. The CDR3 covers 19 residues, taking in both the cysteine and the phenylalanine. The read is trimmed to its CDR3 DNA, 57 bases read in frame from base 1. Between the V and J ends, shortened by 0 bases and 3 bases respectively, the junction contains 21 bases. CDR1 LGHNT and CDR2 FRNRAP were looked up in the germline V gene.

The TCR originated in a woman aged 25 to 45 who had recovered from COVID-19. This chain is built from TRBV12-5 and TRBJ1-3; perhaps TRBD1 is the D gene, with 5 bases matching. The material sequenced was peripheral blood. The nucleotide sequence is TGTGCTAGTGGTTTGGTAGGGAAAGACAGCACAACCCTTGGAAACACCATATATTTT. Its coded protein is CASGLVGKDSTTLGNTIYF.